This T cell receptor beta chain was sequenced during a study of cytomegalovirus exposure and HLA in healthy donors. The table came from immunoSEQ multiplex PCR; TCRdb's copy has only in-frame clones and leaves some out. The sample lists fewer than 250,000 clones; over 75% were seen once. The CDR3 extends over 16 amino acids. Trimming shortened V by 3 bases and J by 0 bases, and 14 bases separated the two germline ends. Germline CDR1 and CDR2: SGHRS and YFSETQ. Turning to this clone: Its antigen is as yet unknown.

General study results and limits: Among the CMV-associated chains, a few were confirmed in vitro as specific for CMV antigens. Reports showed the classifier diagnosing cytomegalovirus status with high specificity and sensitivity.

The receptor was isolated from a woman under 30 in good health and CMV-seropositive. The rearrangement joins TRBV5-1 to TRBJ2-3; a possible D gene is TRBD1 (5 bases). Sequenced sample: PBMCs. The CDR3 nucleotides read TGCGCCAGCAGCTCCTGGAGCAGGGATAGCACAGATACGCAGTATTTT. Protein: CASSSWSRDSTDTQYF.